Described below is a single TCR beta chain sequence and its context. In Cohort 3, a recovered donor had either two negative PCRs, clearance, or symptom resolution. The data derive from a study of blood T cell repertoires in COVID-19. Study context: COVID-19 samples, acute and convalescent, were from the United States, Italy and Spain. Nucleic acid was either cDNA or gDNA, and it came from T cells, B-cell-depleted T cells, or PBMCs.

The CDR3 covers 15 residues. Deletions cut 5 bases from V and 0 bases from J, with 14 bases between. Germline V gene data show CDR1 as SGHKS and CDR2 as YYEKEE (reference sequence). Profiled with immunoSEQ multiplex PCR; TCRdb holds only in-frame clones, not every one. The sample records 150,000 to 200,000 clones, roughly 88% being singletons. The sample consisted of PBMCs or T cells enriched from blood (not recorded which). The rearrangement joins TRBV5-5 to TRBJ1-2, with D tentatively TRBD1 (5 bases). This TCR derives from a woman aged 25-40 years who had recovered from COVID-19. This CDR3 reads CASRTNQGTNYGYTF. CDR3 DNA sequence: TGTGCCAGCAGAACAAACCAGGGCACTAACTATGGCTACACCTTC.